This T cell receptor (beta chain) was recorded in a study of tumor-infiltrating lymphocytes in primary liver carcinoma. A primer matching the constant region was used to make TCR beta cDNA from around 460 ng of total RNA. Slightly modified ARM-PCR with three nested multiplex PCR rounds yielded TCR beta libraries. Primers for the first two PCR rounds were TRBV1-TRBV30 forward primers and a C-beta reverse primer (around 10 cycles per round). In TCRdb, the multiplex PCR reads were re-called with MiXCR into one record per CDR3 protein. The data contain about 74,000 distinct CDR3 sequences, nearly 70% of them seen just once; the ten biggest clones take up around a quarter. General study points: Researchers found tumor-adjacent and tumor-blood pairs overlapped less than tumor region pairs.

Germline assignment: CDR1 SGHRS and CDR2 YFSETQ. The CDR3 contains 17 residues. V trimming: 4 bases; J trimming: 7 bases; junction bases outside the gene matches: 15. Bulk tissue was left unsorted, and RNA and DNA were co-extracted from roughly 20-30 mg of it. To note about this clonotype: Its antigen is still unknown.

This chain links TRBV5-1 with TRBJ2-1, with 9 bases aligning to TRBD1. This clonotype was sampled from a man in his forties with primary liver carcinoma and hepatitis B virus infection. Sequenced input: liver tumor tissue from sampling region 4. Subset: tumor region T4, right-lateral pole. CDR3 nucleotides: TGCGCCAGCAGCCTGACCATACCGGGACAGGGCGGGAATGAGCAGTTCTTC. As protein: CASSLTIPGQGGNEQFF.